The subject of this entry is one T cell receptor beta chain. The data originate from a study of blood T cell repertoires in COVID-19. Across the whole study: Italy, Spain and the United States were the sources of the convalescent and acute COVID-19 samples.

Methods used by the authors: Using reference gene primer amplification, nucleated cell counts were estimated. Sequencing used immunoSEQ multiplex PCR; TCRdb keeps in-frame clones, though not all of them. Clonal size and the V and J genes are those of that table, whereas D and trimming came from the DNA. Among 110,000 to 150,000 clones listed, 80% to 90% were seen once. CDR3 length: 15 residues. Germline V gene sequence: CDR1 SGDLS, CDR2 YYNGEE. Trimming shortened V by 5 bases and J by 1 base, and 15 bases separated the two germline ends. The V call is TRBV9, the J call TRBJ1-1; D is possibly TRBD1 (6 bases). Sequences were obtained from peripheral blood. The origin of this receptor is a woman in her fifties or sixties with active COVID-19. The CDR3: CASSARGHPNTEAFF. The DNA for the CDR3 is TGTGCCAGCAGTGCCCGGGGACACCCGAACACTGAAGCTTTCTTT.